This T cell receptor (beta chain) originates from a study of early T cells in non-severe SARS-CoV-2 infection. Study as a whole: From unsorted whole blood, bulk RNA was sequenced, and the chains remained unpaired.

Individually, cDNA molecules had unique molecular identifiers attached to them. TCRdb redid the calling of the 5' RACE reads with MiXCR, one entry per CDR3 protein. The sample includes approximately 83,000 distinct CDR3 sequences, around 14% of them seen just once. Concerning this clonotype itself: What it binds is not known.

Study findings and constraints: The VDJdb matching leaned toward anti-spike CD8 responses and overlooked private and CD4 specificities.

The source is an adult who was a healthcare worker with PCR-confirmed SARS-CoV-2 infection or an uninfected control (not recorded which). Input material: whole blood.

The DNA for the CDR3 is TGTGCCAGCAGCTTAGGGGGACAGGGAGTCACAGATACGCAGTATTTT. This sequence encodes CASSLGGQGVTDTQYF. The chain joins TRBV7-2 to TRBJ2-3, with 9 bases lining up with TRBD1. V was pared by 1 base and J by 2 bases, with 4 bases of the junction left unmatched. Germline CDR1 reads SGHTA; CDR2 reads FQGNSA. The CDR3 consists of 16 residues. The full variable domain, with the rest looked up from reference TRBV7-2 and TRBJ2-3, is GAGVSQSPSNKVTEKGKDVELRCDPISGHTALYWYRQSLGQGLEFLIYFQGNSAPDKSGLPSDRFSAERTGGSVSTLTIQRTQQEDSAVYLCASSLGGQGVTDTQYFGPGTRLTVL.